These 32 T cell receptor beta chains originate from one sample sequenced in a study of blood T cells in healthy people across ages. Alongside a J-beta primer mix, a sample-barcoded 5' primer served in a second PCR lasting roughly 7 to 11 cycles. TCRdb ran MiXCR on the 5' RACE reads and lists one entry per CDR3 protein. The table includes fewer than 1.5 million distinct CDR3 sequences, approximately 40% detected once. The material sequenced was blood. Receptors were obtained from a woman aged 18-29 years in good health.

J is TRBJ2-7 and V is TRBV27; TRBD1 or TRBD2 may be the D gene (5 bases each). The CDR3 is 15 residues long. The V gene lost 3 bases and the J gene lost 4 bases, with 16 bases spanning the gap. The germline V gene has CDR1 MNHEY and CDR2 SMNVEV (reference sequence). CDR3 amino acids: CASSFFPGPLYEQYF. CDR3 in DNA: TGTGCCAGCAGTTTTTTCCCGGGGCCACTGTACGAGCAGTACTTC.

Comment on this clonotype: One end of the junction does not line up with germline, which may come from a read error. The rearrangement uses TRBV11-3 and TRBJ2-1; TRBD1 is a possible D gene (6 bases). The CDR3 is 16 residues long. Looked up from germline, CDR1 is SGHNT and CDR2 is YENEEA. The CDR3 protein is CASSRALTVRDNKQFF. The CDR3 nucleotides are TGTGCCAGCAGCCGGGCGTTAACTGTAAGGGACAATAAGCAGTTCTTC. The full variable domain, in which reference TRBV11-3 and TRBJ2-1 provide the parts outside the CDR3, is EAGVVQSPRYKIIEKKQPVAFWCNPISGHNTLYWYLQNLGQGPELLIRYENEEAVDDSQLPKDRFSAERLKGVDSTLKIQPAELGDSAVYLCASSRALTVRDNKQFFGPGTRLTVL.

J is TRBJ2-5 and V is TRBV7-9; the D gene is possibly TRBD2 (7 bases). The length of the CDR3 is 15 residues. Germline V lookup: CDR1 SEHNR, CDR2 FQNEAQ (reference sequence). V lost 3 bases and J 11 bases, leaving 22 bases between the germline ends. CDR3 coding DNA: TGTGCCAGCAGCTTTGATGGGGGGGGGCTAGGAGAGCAGTACTTC. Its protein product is CASSFDGGGLGEQYF.

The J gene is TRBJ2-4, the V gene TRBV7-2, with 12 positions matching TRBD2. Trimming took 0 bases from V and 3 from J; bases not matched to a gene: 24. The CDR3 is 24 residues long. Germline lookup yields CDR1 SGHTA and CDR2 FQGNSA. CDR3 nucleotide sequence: TGTGCCAGCAGCTTAGCGCCCCCAGGTTTAAGGACTAGCGGGAATCTAACCCTCAAAAACATTCAGTACTTC. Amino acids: CASSLAPPGLRTSGNLTLKNIQYF.

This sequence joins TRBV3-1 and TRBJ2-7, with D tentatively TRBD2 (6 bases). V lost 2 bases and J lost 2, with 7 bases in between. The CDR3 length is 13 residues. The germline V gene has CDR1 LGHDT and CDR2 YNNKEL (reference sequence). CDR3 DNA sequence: TGTGCCAGCAGCCAACCGGGGGCCTACGAGCAGTACTTC. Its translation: CASSQPGAYEQYF.

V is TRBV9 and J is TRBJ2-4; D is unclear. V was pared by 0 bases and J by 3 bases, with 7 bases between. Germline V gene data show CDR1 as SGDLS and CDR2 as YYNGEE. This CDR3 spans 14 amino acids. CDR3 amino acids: CASSVDVDKNIQYF. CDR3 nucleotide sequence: TGTGCCAGCAGCGTAGACGTGGACAAAAACATTCAGTACTTC.

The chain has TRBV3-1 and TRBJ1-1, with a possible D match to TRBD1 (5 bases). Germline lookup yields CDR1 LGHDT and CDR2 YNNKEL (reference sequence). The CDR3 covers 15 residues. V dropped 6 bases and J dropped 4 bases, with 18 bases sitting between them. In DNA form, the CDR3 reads TGTGCCAGCAGTCCGACAGCCCGGGCGCGCACTGAAGCTTTCTTT. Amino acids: CASSPTARARTEAFF.

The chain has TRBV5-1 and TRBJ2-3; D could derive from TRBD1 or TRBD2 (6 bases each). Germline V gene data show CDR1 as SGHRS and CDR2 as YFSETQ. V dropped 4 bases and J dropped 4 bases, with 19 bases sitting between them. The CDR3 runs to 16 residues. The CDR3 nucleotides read TGCGCCAGCAGCGCTGGAGGGGGTTTTGGGCCAGATACGCAGTATTTT. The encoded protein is CASSAGGGFGPDTQYF.

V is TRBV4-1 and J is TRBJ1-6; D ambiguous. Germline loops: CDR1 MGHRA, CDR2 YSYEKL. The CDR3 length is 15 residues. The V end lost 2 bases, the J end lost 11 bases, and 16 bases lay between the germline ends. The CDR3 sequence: CASSQRGWVRPPLHF. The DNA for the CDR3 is TGCGCCAGCAGCCAACGAGGCTGGGTTCGGCCACCCCTCCACTTT.

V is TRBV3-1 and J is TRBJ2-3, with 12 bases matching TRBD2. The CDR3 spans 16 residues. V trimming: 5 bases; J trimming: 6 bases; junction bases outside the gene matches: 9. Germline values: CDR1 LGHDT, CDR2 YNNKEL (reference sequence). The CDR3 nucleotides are TGTGCCAGCAGCGTCCGGACTAGCGGGGCGGGGGATACGCAGTATTTT. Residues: CASSVRTSGAGDTQYF.

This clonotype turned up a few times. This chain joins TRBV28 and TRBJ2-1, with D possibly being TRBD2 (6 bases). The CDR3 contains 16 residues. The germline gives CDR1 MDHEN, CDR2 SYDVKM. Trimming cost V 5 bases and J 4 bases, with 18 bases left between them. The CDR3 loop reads CASSPPVRGRYNEQFF. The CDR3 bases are TGTGCCAGCAGTCCCCCCGTCCGGGGGAGATACAATGAGCAGTTCTTC.

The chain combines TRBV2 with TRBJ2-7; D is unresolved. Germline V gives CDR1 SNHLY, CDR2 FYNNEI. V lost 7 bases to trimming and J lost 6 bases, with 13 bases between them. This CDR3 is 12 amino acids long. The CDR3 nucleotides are TGTGCCAGCAACGGGTGGGAAGGCGAGCAGTACTTC. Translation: CASNGWEGEQYF. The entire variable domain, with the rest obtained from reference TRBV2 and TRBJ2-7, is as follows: EPEVTQTPSHQVTQMGQEVILRCVPISNHLYFYWYRQILGQKVEFLVSFYNNEISEKSEIFDDQFSVERPDGSNFTLKIRSTKLEDSAMYFCASNGWEGEQYFGPGTRLTVT.

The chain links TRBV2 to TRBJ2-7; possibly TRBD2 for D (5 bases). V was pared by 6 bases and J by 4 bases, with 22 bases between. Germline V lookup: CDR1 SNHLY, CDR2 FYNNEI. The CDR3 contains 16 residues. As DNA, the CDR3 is TGTGCCAGCAGGGTCCCCGGTCGAGGGCGGTCTTACGAGCAGTACTTC. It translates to CASRVPGRGRSYEQYF.

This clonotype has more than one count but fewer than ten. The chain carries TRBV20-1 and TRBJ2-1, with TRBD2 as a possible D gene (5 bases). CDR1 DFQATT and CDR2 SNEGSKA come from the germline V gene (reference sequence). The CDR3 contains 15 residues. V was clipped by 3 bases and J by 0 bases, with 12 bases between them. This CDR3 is CSASYSRGSYNEQFF. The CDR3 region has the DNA TGCAGTGCTAGTTACAGCCGGGGCTCCTACAATGAGCAGTTCTTC.

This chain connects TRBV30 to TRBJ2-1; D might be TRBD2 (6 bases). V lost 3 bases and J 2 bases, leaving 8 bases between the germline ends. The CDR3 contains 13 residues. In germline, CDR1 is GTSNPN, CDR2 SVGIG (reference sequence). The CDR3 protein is CAWRASAYNEQFF. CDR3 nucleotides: TGTGCCTGGAGGGCTAGCGCCTACAATGAGCAGTTCTTC.

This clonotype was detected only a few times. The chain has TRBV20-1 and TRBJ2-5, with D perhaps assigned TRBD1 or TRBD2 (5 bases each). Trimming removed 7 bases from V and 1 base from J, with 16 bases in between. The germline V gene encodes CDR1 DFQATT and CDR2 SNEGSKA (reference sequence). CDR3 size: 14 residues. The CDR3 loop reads CSVTGRDGQETQYF. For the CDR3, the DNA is TGCAGTGTGACCGGCCGGGACGGCCAAGAGACCCAGTACTTC.

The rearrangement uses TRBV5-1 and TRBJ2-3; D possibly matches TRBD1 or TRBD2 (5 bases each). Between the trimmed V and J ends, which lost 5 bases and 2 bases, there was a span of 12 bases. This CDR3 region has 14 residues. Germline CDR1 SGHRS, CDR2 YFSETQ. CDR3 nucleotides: TGCGCCAGCAGTGAGGGGTCGAACACAGATACGCAGTATTTT. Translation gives CASSEGSNTDTQYF.

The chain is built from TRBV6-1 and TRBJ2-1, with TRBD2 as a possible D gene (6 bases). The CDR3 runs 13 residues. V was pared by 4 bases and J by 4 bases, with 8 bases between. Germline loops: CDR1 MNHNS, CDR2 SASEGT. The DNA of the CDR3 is TGTGCCAGCAGTGCGGACTATTACAATGAGCAGTTCTTC. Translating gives CASSADYYNEQFF.

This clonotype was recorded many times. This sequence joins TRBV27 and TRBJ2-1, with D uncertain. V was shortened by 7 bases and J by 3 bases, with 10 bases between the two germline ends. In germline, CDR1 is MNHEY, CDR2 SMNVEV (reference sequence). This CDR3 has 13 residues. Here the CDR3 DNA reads TGTGCCAGCACCCGTCTGAGCTACAATGAGCAGTTCTTC. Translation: CASTRLSYNEQFF.

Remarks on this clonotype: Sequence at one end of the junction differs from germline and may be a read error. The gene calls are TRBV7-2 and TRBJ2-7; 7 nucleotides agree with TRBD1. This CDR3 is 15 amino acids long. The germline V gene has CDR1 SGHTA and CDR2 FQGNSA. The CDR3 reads CASSLEPGQLYGQYF. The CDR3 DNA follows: TGTGCCAGCAGCTTAGAACCGGGACAGCTTTACGGGCAGTACTTC.

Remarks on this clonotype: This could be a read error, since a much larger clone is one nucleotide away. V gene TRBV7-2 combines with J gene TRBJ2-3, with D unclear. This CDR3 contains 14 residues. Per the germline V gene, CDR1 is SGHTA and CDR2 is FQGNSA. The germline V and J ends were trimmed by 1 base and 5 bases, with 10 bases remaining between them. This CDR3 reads CASSLVLVGDTQYF. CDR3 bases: TGTGCCAGCAGCTTAGTTCTAGTGGGAGATACGCAGTATTTT.

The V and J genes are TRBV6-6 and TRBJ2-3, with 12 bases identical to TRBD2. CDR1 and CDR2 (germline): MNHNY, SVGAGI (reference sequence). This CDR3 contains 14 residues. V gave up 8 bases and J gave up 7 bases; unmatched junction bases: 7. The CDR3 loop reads CASSPGLAGNTQYF. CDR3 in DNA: TGTGCCAGCTCCCCAGGACTAGCGGGAAATACGCAGTATTTT.

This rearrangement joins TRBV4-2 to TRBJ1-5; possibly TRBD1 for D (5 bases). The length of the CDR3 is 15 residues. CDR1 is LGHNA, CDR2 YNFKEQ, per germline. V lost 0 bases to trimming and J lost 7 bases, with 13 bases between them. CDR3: CASSQDRGTSQPQHF. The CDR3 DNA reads TGTGCCAGCAGCCAAGATCGGGGGACGTCACAGCCCCAGCATTTT.

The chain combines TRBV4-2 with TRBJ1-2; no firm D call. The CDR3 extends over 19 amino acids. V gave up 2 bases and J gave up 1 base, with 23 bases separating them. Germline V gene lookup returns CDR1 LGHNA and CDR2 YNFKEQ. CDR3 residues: CASSQSFGPAAAHNYGYTF. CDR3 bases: TGTGCCAGCAGCCAATCGTTCGGGCCGGCGGCAGCCCATAACTATGGCTACACCTTC.

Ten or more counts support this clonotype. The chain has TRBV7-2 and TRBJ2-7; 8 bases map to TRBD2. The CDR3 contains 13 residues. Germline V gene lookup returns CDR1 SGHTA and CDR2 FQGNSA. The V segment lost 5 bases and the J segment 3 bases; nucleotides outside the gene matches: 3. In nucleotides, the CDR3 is TGTGCCAGCAGCCCTAGCGGGCTCTACGAGCAGTACTTC. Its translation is CASSPSGLYEQYF.

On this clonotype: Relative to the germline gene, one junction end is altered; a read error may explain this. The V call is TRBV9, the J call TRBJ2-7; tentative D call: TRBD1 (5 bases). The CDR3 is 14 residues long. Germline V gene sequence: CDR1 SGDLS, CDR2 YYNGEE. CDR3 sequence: CASSVATGTYGQYF. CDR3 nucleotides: TGTGCCAGCAGCGTAGCCACAGGAACCTACGGGCAGTACTTC.

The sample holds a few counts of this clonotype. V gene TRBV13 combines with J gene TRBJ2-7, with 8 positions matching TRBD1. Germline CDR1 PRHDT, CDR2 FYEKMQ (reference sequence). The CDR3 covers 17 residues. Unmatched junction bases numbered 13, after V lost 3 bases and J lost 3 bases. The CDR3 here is CASSLLDRALSDYEQYF. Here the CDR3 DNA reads TGTGCCAGCAGCTTGTTGGACAGGGCGCTCTCAGACTACGAGCAGTACTTC.

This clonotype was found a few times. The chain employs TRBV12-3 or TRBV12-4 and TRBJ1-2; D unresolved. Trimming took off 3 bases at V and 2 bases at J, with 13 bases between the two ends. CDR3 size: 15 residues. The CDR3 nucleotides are TGTGCCAGCAGTTTGGGCTCGGGAACAAACTATGGCTACACCTTC. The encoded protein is CASSLGSGTNYGYTF.

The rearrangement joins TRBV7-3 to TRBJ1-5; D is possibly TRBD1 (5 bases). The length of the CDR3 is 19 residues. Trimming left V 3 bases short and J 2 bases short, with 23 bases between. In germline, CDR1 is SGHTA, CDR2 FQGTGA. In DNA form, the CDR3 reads TGTGCCAGCAGCTTTCCGATAACCCATTGGGGGGTCCGCAATCAGCCCCAGCATTTT. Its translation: CASSFPITHWGVRNQPQHF.

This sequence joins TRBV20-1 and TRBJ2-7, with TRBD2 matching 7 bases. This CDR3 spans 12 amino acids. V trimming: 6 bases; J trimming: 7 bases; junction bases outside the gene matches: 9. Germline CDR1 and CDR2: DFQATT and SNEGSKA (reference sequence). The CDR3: CSAEGRGNEQYF. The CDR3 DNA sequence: TGCAGTGCCGAAGGGCGGGGGAATGAGCAGTACTTC.

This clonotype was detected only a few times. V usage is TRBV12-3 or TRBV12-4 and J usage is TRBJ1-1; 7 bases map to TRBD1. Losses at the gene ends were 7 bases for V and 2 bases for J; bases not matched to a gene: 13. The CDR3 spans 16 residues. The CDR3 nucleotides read TGTGCCAGCACCCGTCGAGGAAACAGGGGCAACACTGAAGCTTTCTTT. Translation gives CASTRRGNRGNTEAFF.

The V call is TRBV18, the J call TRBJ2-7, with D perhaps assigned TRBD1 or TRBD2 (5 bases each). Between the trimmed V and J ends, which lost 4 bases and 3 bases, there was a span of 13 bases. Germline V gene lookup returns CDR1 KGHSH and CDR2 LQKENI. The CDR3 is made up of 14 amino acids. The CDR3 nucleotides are TGTGCCAGCTCACACCGGGGCCGATTCTACGAGCAGTACTTC. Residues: CASSHRGRFYEQYF.